The rows below give T cell receptor beta chains drawn from one sample of a study of OX40 agonist ivuxolimab in advanced cancers. Clones were read by immunoSEQ multiplex PCR, and TCRdb kept only the in-frame ones, dropping some. Among around 84,000 clones listed, approximately 84% were seen once. The specimen comprised CD4+ or CD8+ T cells sorted from blood, sampled in a trial of the OX40 agonist ivuxolimab. Every receptor here comes from an adult with an advanced solid tumor such as melanoma, head and neck, liver or kidney cancer. Both conserved end residues are trimmed from each CDR3. D genes are given only for firm matches.

d_gene	j_gene	v_gene	CDR3aa
NA	TRBJ2-3	TRBV7-9	ASSPRIRKGDTQY
NA	TRBJ2-3	TRBV5-6	ASSETDTQY
NA	TRBJ1-2	TRBV27	ASSFRANRVDGYT
TRBD2	TRBJ2-3	TRBV10-1	ASSTGLSLTDTQY
NA	TRBJ1-2	TRBV7-3	ASSLAPGLFYNYGYT
TRBD1	TRBJ1-1	TRBV6-4	AGQFDRADTEAF
TRBD2	TRBJ2-2	TRBV5-4	ASSLPSSGGARTGELF
NA	TRBJ1-2	TRBV25-1	ASSEGRIPPSYGYT
NA	TRBJ2-1	TRBV27	ASSYLEEQF
NA	TRBJ2-7	TRBV20-1	SAKGRYEQY
NA	TRBJ2-3	TRBV6-5	ASNPSIPPTDTQY
NA	TRBJ2-7	TRBV7-6	ASSLGTGVNYEQY
TRBD2	TRBJ2-3	TRBV5-4	ASRLAGGIDTQY
TRBD1	TRBJ2-7	TRBV14	ASSPTNRGRPY
TRBD2	TRBJ2-3	TRBV7-9	ASSGLAGAVDTQY
NA	TRBJ2-6	TRBV2	ASIPSAPSGANVLT
NA	TRBJ1-2	TRBV7-9	ASSLEVGYT
NA	TRBJ2-7	TRBV6-5	ASRGGYEQY
TRBD1	TRBJ1-4	TRBV5-1	ASSLAQDRVGEKLF
TRBD1	TRBJ2-1	TRBV18	ASSPGQGARNEQF
NA	TRBJ1-1	TRBV11-3	ASSLAPGKGTEAF
TRBD1	TRBJ2-7	TRBV5-5	ASTLDRGDEQY
TRBD1	TRBJ1-4	TRBV2	ASSGWTGGNEKLF
NA	TRBJ1-2	TRBV7-9	ASSSQFFRDINYGYT
TRBD1	TRBJ2-2	TRBV5-1	ASSSDRGDGELF
NA	TRBJ2-5	TRBV18	ASSPTLGETQY
TRBD1	TRBJ2-1	TRBV7-6	ASSQTGPSYNEQF
NA	TRBJ1-6	TRBV10-2	ASKSEGNSPLH
NA	TRBJ2-2	TRBV2	ASSTWSGITGELF
TRBD2	TRBJ2-1	TRBV4-1	ASSSGRGEQF
TRBD2	TRBJ2-1	TRBV6-1	ASSLAGGPNEQF
NA	TRBJ2-7	TRBV6-4	ASSLPGTCSYEQY
NA	TRBJ2-7	TRBV6-5	ASSGGHSSYEQY
NA	TRBJ1-2	TRBV6-6	ASSQQERDGYT
NA	TRBJ1-3	TRBV5-8	ASSSGLVSGNTIY
TRBD1	TRBJ2-1	TRBV11-1	ASARTGGDEQF